This passage covers 30 T cell receptor beta chains from one sample sequenced in a study of blood T cell repertoires in COVID-19. Method: immunoSEQ multiplex PCR; TCRdb's copy keeps in-frame clones and lacks some. This sample carries roughly 200,000 clones, roughly 89% of them seen once, and the ten largest clones take 2% to 2.5%. Sample: PBMCs or T cells enriched from blood (not recorded which). These receptors all come from a middle-aged woman with acute COVID-19.

J is TRBJ1-5 and V is TRBV6-5; D is perhaps TRBD1 (6 bases). V gave up 7 bases and J gave up 9 bases, with 19 bases separating them. The CDR3 runs to 14 residues. Germline CDR1 MNHEY, CDR2 SVGAGI. CDR3 region: CASTLEKGVGPQHF. The CDR3 coding sequence is TGTGCCAGCACCCTGGAGAAGGGGGTTGGGCCCCAGCATTTT.

The chain carries TRBV4-1 and TRBJ2-3; 9 bases fit TRBD2. Germline trimming cut 3 bases from V and 6 bases from J; bases unmatched to any gene: 7. The CDR3 is 15 amino acids. Germline-derived CDR1 and CDR2 are MGHRA and YSYEKL. The CDR3 loop is CASSQGGGAVDTQYF. As DNA, the CDR3 is TGCGCCAGCAGCCAGGGCGGGGGGGCGGTGGATACGCAGTATTTT.

The V and J genes are TRBV7-9 and TRBJ1-4; the D is unclear. CDR3 size: 16 residues. The ends were cut back, 2 bases at V and 0 bases at J, with 10 bases in the middle. Germline V gives CDR1 SEHNR, CDR2 FQNEAQ (reference sequence). The CDR3 loop reads CASSLSRAATNEKLFF. CDR3 bases: TGTGCCAGCAGCTTATCGAGGGCAGCAACTAATGAAAAACTGTTTTTT.

The rearrangement links TRBV2 to TRBJ2-7; 8 bases match TRBD2. The trim removed 4 bases at V and 2 bases at J, leaving 10 bases unmatched. Germline V gives CDR1 SNHLY, CDR2 FYNNEI. The CDR3 extends over 16 amino acids. The CDR3 loop reads CASSADSGTRPYEQYF. CDR3 DNA: TGTGCCAGCAGTGCGGATAGCGGGACCAGACCCTACGAGCAGTACTTC.

The chain carries TRBV7-9 and TRBJ1-1; D possibly corresponds to TRBD1 (5 bases). Per germline, CDR1 SEHNR and CDR2 FQNEAQ (reference sequence). The CDR3 loop spans 15 amino acids. Between the trimmed V and J ends, which lost 4 bases and 0 bases, there was a span of 12 bases. CDR3 sequence: CASSSNGGMNTEAFF. The CDR3 nucleotides are TGTGCCAGCAGCTCCAACGGGGGGATGAACACTGAAGCTTTCTTT.

The CDR3 nucleotides read TGTGCCAGCAGCCAAGATCGTGGCAGGGGGGCTAAGCCCGGGGAGCTGTTTTTT. Protein sequence: CASSQDRGRGAKPGELFF. The genes are TRBV3-1 (or the pseudogene TRBV3-2) and TRBJ2-2; maybe TRBD1 (7 bases). The CDR3 totals 18 residues. CDR1 and CDR2 from the germline V gene are LGHDT and YNNKEL (reference sequence). V lost 0 bases to trimming and J lost 6 bases, with 20 bases between them.

The chain combines TRBV5-1 with TRBJ2-7, with 9 positions matching TRBD1. CDR1 and CDR2 from the germline V gene are SGHRS and YFSETQ. The CDR3 totals 14 residues. Trimming at V came to 7 bases and at J to 0 bases, leaving 5 bases not matched to a gene. CDR3 DNA: TGCGCCAGCGCTACAGGGGGCCACTCCTACGAGCAGTACTTC. Translated: CASATGGHSYEQYF. Combining the CDR3 with reference TRBV5-1 and TRBJ2-7 gives the whole variable domain KAGVTQTPRYLIKTRGQQVTLSCSPISGHRSVSWYQQTPGQGLQFLFEYFSETQRNKGNFPGRFSGRQFSNSRSEMNVSTLELGDSALYLCASATGGHSYEQYFGPGTRLTVT.

The genes are TRBV19 and TRBJ2-3; 8 bases agree with TRBD2. Germline assignment: CDR1 LNHDA and CDR2 SQIVND (reference sequence). CDR3 length equals 15 residues. V dropped 5 bases and J dropped 4; count of bases not matched to a gene: 8. CDR3 nucleotide sequence: TGTGCCAGTAGTGATAGCGGGACTCGGGCAGATACGCAGTATTTT. Translation: CASSDSGTRADTQYF.

This sequence joins TRBV2 and TRBJ2-1, with D perhaps TRBD2 (5 bases). Germline V lookup: CDR1 SNHLY, CDR2 FYNNEI. V gave up 7 bases and J gave up 5 bases, with 18 bases separating them. The CDR3 length is 15 residues. DNA for the CDR3: TGTGCCAGCAATAGACCTAGCCGGAGAAACAATGAGCAGTTCTTC. This gives the protein CASNRPSRRNNEQFF.

The chain is built from TRBV27 and TRBJ2-1; 8 positions agree with TRBD2. Trimming took 5 bases from V and 3 from J; bases not matched to a gene: 3. Germline CDR1 reads MNHEY; CDR2 reads SMNVEV (reference sequence). This CDR3 comprises 14 residues. The CDR3 coding sequence is TGTGCCAGCAGTACCAGCGGGGGCTACAATGAGCAGTTCTTC. Its translation is CASSTSGGYNEQFF.

This sequence joins TRBV2 and TRBJ2-1, with D possibly matching TRBD1 (5 bases). The CDR3 extends over 13 amino acids. Per the germline V gene, CDR1 is SNHLY and CDR2 is FYNNEI. Trimming left V 2 bases short and J 6 bases short, with 8 bases between. The CDR3 DNA reads TGTGCCAGCAGTGAATTAGGGGCCAATGAGCAGTTCTTC. This translates into CASSELGANEQFF.

The chain recombines TRBV12-3 or TRBV12-4 with TRBJ2-5, with D hard to call. Trimming stripped 6 bases from V and 4 bases from J, with 9 bases between. The CDR3 is made up of 12 amino acids. The CDR3 protein is CASSVSTETQYF. The CDR3 coding sequence is TGTGCCAGCAGCGTCAGTACAGAGACCCAGTACTTC.

The rearrangement uses TRBV29-1 and TRBJ2-2; 9 bases line up with TRBD1. CDR3 length equals 14 residues. With 5 bases clipped from V and 2 bases from J, the junction kept 3 bases outside the gene matches. CDR1 and CDR2 (germline): SQVTM, ANQGSEA. The CDR3 sequence is CSVRTGGNTGELFF. DNA for the CDR3: TGCAGCGTTAGAACAGGGGGCAACACCGGGGAGCTGTTTTTT.

CDR3 bases: TGTGCCAGCATCGGACAGGCGAATGGCTACACCTTC. The encoded protein is CASIGQANGYTF. The V and J genes are TRBV2 and TRBJ1-2; 7 bases are a match to TRBD1. The CDR3 spans 12 residues. Germline lookup yields CDR1 SNHLY and CDR2 FYNNEI. V lost 7 bases, J lost 6 bases, and 5 bases stayed unmatched.

V gene TRBV28 combines with J gene TRBJ2-1; the match to TRBD2 covers 10 bases. The CDR3 spans 16 residues. V shed 6 bases, J shed 1 base, and the junction held 6 bases outside the gene matches. The germline CDR1 and CDR2 sequences are MDHEN and SYDVKM. DNA of the CDR3: TGTGCCAGCAGATCTAGCGGGGGTGGGTCCTACAATGAGCAGTTCTTC. It specifies CASRSSGGGSYNEQFF.

This chain joins TRBV14 and TRBJ2-3; D ambiguous. The germline gives CDR1 SGHDN, CDR2 FVKESK. The CDR3 spans 13 residues. With 0 bases removed from V and 2 bases from J, the gap between germline ends came to 3 bases. This chain's CDR3 is CASSQDLTDTQYF. In DNA form, the CDR3 reads TGTGCCAGCAGCCAAGATCTCACAGATACGCAGTATTTT. The full variable domain, in which reference TRBV14 and TRBJ2-3 provide the parts outside the CDR3, is EAGVTQFPSHSVIEKGQTVTLRCDPISGHDNLYWYRRVMGKEIKFLLHFVKESKQDESGMPNNRFLAERTGGTYSTLKVQPAELEDSGVYFCASSQDLTDTQYFGPGTRLTVL.

The rearrangement uses TRBV5-1 and TRBJ1-2; TRBD1 matches 10 bases. The germline V gene has CDR1 SGHRS and CDR2 YFSETQ. This CDR3 contains 13 residues. V trimming: 2 bases; J trimming: 7 bases; junction bases outside the gene matches: 2. The CDR3 sequence is CASSLRTGGGYTF. The CDR3 DNA reads as TGCGCCAGCAGCTTAAGGACAGGGGGTGGCTACACCTTC.

The genes are TRBV23-1 and TRBJ1-5; 8 positions match TRBD1. TRBV23-1 is an ORF for which the function is uncertain. Trimming removed 6 bases from V and 2 bases from J; junction bases left unmatched: 3. The CDR3 is made up of 14 amino acids. CDR3 DNA sequence: TGCGCCAGCAGGGGGACAGGCGGCAATCAGCCCCAGCATTTT. Its translation: CASRGTGGNQPQHF.

The genes are TRBV4-1 and TRBJ2-5; 11 positions agree with TRBD2. This CDR3 comprises 16 residues. V lost 1 base to trimming and J lost 0 bases; unmatched junction nucleotides: 1. Germline V CDR1 and CDR2: MGHRA, YSYEKL. The CDR3 loop reads CASSQGTSGYQETQYF. The CDR3 coding sequence is TGCGCCAGCAGCCAAGGGACTAGCGGGTACCAAGAGACCCAGTACTTC.

The V gene is TRBV6-1, the J gene TRBJ2-6; 9 nucleotides align to TRBD1. This CDR3 spans 17 amino acids. J gave up 1 base and V 1 base, and 2 bases lay outside the gene matches. Germline-derived CDR1 and CDR2 are MNHNS and SASEGT. The CDR3 reads CASSEGTGVSGANVLTF. Here the CDR3 DNA reads TGTGCCAGCAGTGAAGGGACAGGGGTATCTGGGGCCAACGTCCTGACTTTC.

The rearrangement links TRBV21-1 to TRBJ1-3. TRBV21-1 is labeled a pseudogene. This CDR3 is built from 14 residues. The CDR3, as DNA: TGTGCCAGCAAACCGAAGGGGCGGGATTGCACCATATATTTT. Residues: CASKPKGRDCTIYF.

About this clone: The identical CDR3 is also encoded by other nucleotide sequences in the sample. The CDR3 here is CATRQGDYGYTF. The CDR3 DNA sequence: TGTGCCACCCGACAGGGGGACTATGGCTACACCTTC. The V and J genes are TRBV10-3 and TRBJ1-2, with 9 bases that match TRBD1. This CDR3 comprises 12 residues. Germline V gene sequence: CDR1 ENHRY, CDR2 SYGVKD. Trimming removed 10 bases from V and 3 bases from J; junction bases left unmatched: 3.

V is TRBV3-1 (or the pseudogene TRBV3-2) and J is TRBJ2-7, with a weak D call TRBD1 (5 bases). CDR3 length equals 14 residues. V gave up 7 bases and J gave up 5 bases, with 18 bases separating them. Looked up from germline, CDR1 is LGHDT and CDR2 is YNNKEL (reference sequence). This chain's CDR3 is CASNPTGSENEQYF. CDR3 nucleotides: TGTGCCAGCAACCCAACAGGATCGGAGAACGAGCAGTACTTC.

This sequence joins TRBV24-1 and TRBJ2-7; D perhaps matches TRBD2 (5 bases). The V gene's germline CDR1 is KGHDR and CDR2 SFDVKD. This CDR3 has 14 residues. Between the trimmed V and J ends, which lost 5 bases and 0 bases, there was a span of 10 bases. In DNA, the CDR3 is TGTGCCACCAGTGGTTCTAGCAGCTCCTACGAGCAGTACTTC. It yields the protein CATSGSSSSYEQYF.

V is TRBV9 and J is TRBJ2-5, with D possibly TRBD2 on 6 matching bases. Germline CDR1 SGDLS, CDR2 YYNGEE. The CDR3 extends over 16 amino acids. V was cut by 0 bases and J by 1 base, with 13 bases left in between. CDR3 DNA sequence: TGTGCCAGCAGCGTAGCTATTGGGGGACTCCAAGAGACCCAGTACTTC. This translates into CASSVAIGGLQETQYF. Based on the CDR3 plus reference TRBV9 and TRBJ2-5, the full variable domain is DSGVTQTPKHLITATGQRVTLRCSPRSGDLSVYWYQQSLDQGLQFLIQYYNGEERAKGNILERFSAQQFPDLHSELNLSSLELGDSALYFCASSVAIGGLQETQYFGPGTRLLVL.

The chain employs TRBV9 and TRBJ1-1; 8 bases match TRBD1. Germline V gives CDR1 SGDLS, CDR2 YYNGEE. The trim removed 3 bases at V and 5 bases at J, leaving 6 bases unmatched. The CDR3 extends over 14 amino acids. As DNA, the CDR3 is TGTGCCAGCAGCGCCTCAGGGGGCGTGACTGAAGCTTTCTTT. As protein: CASSASGGVTEAFF. Full variable domain (remainder filled in from reference TRBV9 and TRBJ1-1): DSGVTQTPKHLITATGQRVTLRCSPRSGDLSVYWYQQSLDQGLQFLIQYYNGEERAKGNILERFSAQQFPDLHSELNLSSLELGDSALYFCASSASGGVTEAFFGQGTRLTVV.

The V and J genes are TRBV7-9 and TRBJ2-1; the D gene is possibly TRBD2 (5 bases). The CDR3 sequence is 14 residues long. From germline, CDR1 is SEHNR and CDR2 FQNEAQ (reference sequence). The ends were cut back, 2 bases at V and 3 bases at J, with 8 bases in the middle. For the CDR3, the DNA is TGTGCCAGCAGCTTAACTGGGAGCTACAATGAGCAGTTCTTC. It encodes CASSLTGSYNEQFF. The variable domain in full, with the rest retrieved from reference TRBV7-9 and TRBJ2-1, is DTGVSQNPRHKITKRGQNVTFRCDPISEHNRLYWYRQTLGQGPEFLTYFQNEAQLEKSRLLSDRFSAERPKGSFSTLEIQRTEQGDSAMYLCASSLTGSYNEQFFGPGTRLTVL.

V usage is TRBV15 and J usage is TRBJ2-7, with D hard to call. CDR1 is LNHNV and CDR2 is YYDKDF in the germline V gene (reference sequence). The CDR3 length is 14 residues. V was trimmed by 0 bases and J by 2 bases, leaving 8 bases between them. DNA of the CDR3: TGTGCCACCAGCAGAGAACGCGGCCCCTACGAGCAGTACTTC. Encoded protein: CATSRERGPYEQYF.

CDR3 protein: CSVGPGLDSIHTQYF. CDR3 DNA: TGCAGCGTTGGACCGGGACTAGATTCCATTCATACGCAGTATTTT. The chain couples TRBV29-1 to TRBJ2-3; 8 nucleotides align to TRBD2. The CDR3 runs 15 residues. Germline V gene lookup returns CDR1 SQVTM and CDR2 ANQGSEA. The V and J ends lost 4 bases and 7 bases, in that order; junction bases with no gene match: 13.

This clone is a singleton in its sample. The chain employs TRBV19 and TRBJ1-6, with D hard to call. Germline assignment: CDR1 LNHDA and CDR2 SQIVND (reference sequence). V lost 5 bases to trimming and J lost 7 bases, with 15 bases between them. CDR3 length equals 15 residues. CDR3: CASSVRRGHNSPLHF. CDR3 nucleotide sequence: TGTGCCAGTAGTGTCCGACGGGGTCACAATTCACCCCTCCACTTT.